This T cell receptor beta chain is drawn from a study of T cells in Graves' hyperthyroidism and ophthalmopathy. Amplified TCR beta CDR3 regions derived from RNA transcripts. RT-PCR in the first round (using the HTBI primer set) targeted the TCR CDR3. TCRdb reanalysed the multiplex PCR reads using MiXCR and keeps one entry per CDR3 protein. The sample records 400,000 to 500,000 distinct CDR3 sequences, around 15% being singletons. V lost 7 bases and J lost 0, with 17 bases in between. The length of the CDR3 is 15 residues. CDR1 is SGHRS, CDR2 YFSETQ, per germline. Concerning this clonotype itself: The antigen remains unidentified.

Findings and caveats of the study: Most thyroid clonotypes expanded above 0.001 were also detected in blood.

Sequencing used blood. This clonotype was sampled from a young man with Graves' ophthalmopathy. V gene TRBV5-1 combines with J gene TRBJ2-7; the D gene is possibly TRBD1 (6 bases). The CDR3 spells CASVEGDGLSYEQYF. In nucleotides, the CDR3 is TGCGCCAGCGTTGAGGGGGACGGCCTCTCCTACGAGCAGTACTTC.